These 6 T cell receptor beta chains were sequenced from one sample in a study of T cell changes during pregnancy in multiple sclerosis. Profiled with immunoSEQ multiplex PCR; TCRdb holds only in-frame clones, not every one. The table lists 100,000 to 150,000 clones, approximately 93% of them singletons, with approximately 6.2% in the top ten. This material consisted of peripheral blood, taken before pregnancy. Source of these receptors: a female donor with multiple sclerosis, enrolled in a pregnancy study.

The rearrangement joins TRBV19 to TRBJ1-1; 9 bases match TRBD1. CDR1 and CDR2 (germline): LNHDA, SQIVND (reference sequence). V shed 4 bases, J shed 0 bases, and the junction held 3 bases outside the gene matches. The CDR3 runs to 15 residues. CDR3: CASSRDRAMNTEAFF. CDR3 nucleotides: TGTGCCAGTAGTAGGGACAGGGCCATGAACACTGAAGCTTTCTTT.

CDR3 in amino acids: CASSARQGAGEKLFF. CDR3 DNA sequence: TGTGCCAGCAGCGCCAGACAGGGGGCAGGTGAAAAACTGTTTTTT. V and J are TRBV9 and TRBJ1-4; 10 positions match TRBD1. The V and J ends lost 3 bases and 7 bases, in that order; junction bases with no gene match: 6. This CDR3 region has 15 residues. CDR1 and CDR2 from the germline V gene are SGDLS and YYNGEE.

The chain joins TRBV5-6 to TRBJ2-3; D is possibly TRBD1 (5 bases). CDR3 size: 13 residues. CDR1 and CDR2 from the germline V gene are SGHDT and YYEEEE. V lost 0 bases, J lost 8 bases, and 10 bases lay in between. The CDR3 bases are TGTGCCAGCAGCTTGGGGACAATTAGTACGCAGTATTTT. Its protein is CASSLGTISTQYF.

The CDR3 bases are TGTGCCAGCAGGCCCCAGGGGGCAAACTATGGCTACACCTTC. Translation gives CASRPQGANYGYTF. The chain carries TRBV27 and TRBJ1-2; 8 nucleotides match TRBD1. Germline CDR1 reads MNHEY; CDR2 reads SMNVEV (reference sequence). The CDR3 consists of 14 residues. V shed 6 bases, J shed 2 bases, and the junction held 5 bases outside the gene matches.

V is TRBV7-8 and J is TRBJ1-1, with D perhaps TRBD1 (5 bases). Germline V CDR1 and CDR2: SGHVS, FQNEAQ. The CDR3 extends over 16 amino acids. With 6 bases removed from V and 0 bases from J, the gap between germline ends came to 17 bases. The CDR3 coding sequence is TGTGCCAGCAGTTTCGGACAAGGCCCCATGAACACTGAAGCTTTCTTT. Protein: CASSFGQGPMNTEAFF.

This clone has just one count. This chain joins TRBV27 and TRBJ1-3; maybe TRBD1 (5 bases). Per germline, CDR1 MNHEY and CDR2 SMNVEV (reference sequence). V gave up 6 bases and J gave up 3 bases, with 9 bases separating them. The CDR3 sequence is 13 residues long. The CDR3 sequence: CASSSGVGNTIYF. In DNA, the CDR3 is TGTGCCAGCAGCTCGGGGGTTGGAAACACCATATATTTT.